These 9 T cell receptor beta chains share one sample of origin, sequenced in a study of shared clonotypes between healthy human individuals. The data were produced by immunoSEQ multiplex PCR, yet TCRdb's version contains in-frame clones alone and is incomplete. The data contain 2 million to 2.5 million clones, around 93% of them singletons. The sequenced sample consisted of naive CD4+ T cells from PBMCs. Subset of the sample: CD45RA+ positively selected. All receptors derive from a man between 18 and 29 years old in good health. Some clones in this sample may be carry-over from other donors' samples.

The sample holds one count of this clone. This sequence joins TRBV28 and TRBJ2-4; 8 nucleotides line up with TRBD2. Unmatched junction bases numbered 6, after V lost 2 bases and J lost 6 bases. This CDR3 is built from 15 residues. Germline CDR1 is MDHEN and CDR2 is SYDVKM. As DNA, the CDR3 is TGTGCCAGCAGTTTAGCGGGGGGAAGACCAAACATTCAGTACTTC. As protein: CASSLAGGRPNIQYF.

This chain uses TRBV29-1 with TRBJ1-2, with no clear D. Germline V gene data show CDR1 as SQVTM and CDR2 as ANQGSEA. The germline V and J ends were trimmed by 4 bases and 6 bases, with 15 bases remaining between them. There are 13 residues in the CDR3. The chain's CDR3 is CSVVGSLGDGYTF. CDR3 coding DNA: TGCAGCGTTGTGGGGAGCCTTGGGGATGGCTACACCTTC.

The chain employs TRBV7-2 and TRBJ2-1, with D possibly TRBD2 on 6 matching bases. Trimming took off 7 bases at V and 1 base at J, with 14 bases between the two ends. CDR1 is SGHTA, CDR2 FQGNSA, per germline. This CDR3 is 15 amino acids long. In nucleotides, the CDR3 is TGTGCCAGCACCCTAGGGGCGGGGTCCTACAATGAGCAGTTCTTC. Translating it yields CASTLGAGSYNEQFF.

This clone occurred once. The chain uses TRBV7-8 and TRBJ2-1; D is unclear. Trimming took off 5 bases at V and 11 bases at J, with 19 bases between the two ends. CDR3 length: 14 residues. In germline, CDR1 is SGHVS, CDR2 FQNEAQ. The CDR3, as DNA: TGTGCCAGCAGCCAAACTACCACCGTCCGCCAGCAGTTCTTC. Translated: CASSQTTTVRQQFF.

The rearrangement uses TRBV7-8 and TRBJ1-1, with a weak D call TRBD1 (5 bases). The CDR3 is 13 residues long. Deletions cut 9 bases from V and 10 bases from J, with 21 bases between. Germline loops: CDR1 SGHVS, CDR2 FQNEAQ. Here the CDR3 reads CASNLGDQSRAFF. The CDR3, as DNA: TGTGCCAGTAACCTCGGGGACCAAAGCAGAGCTTTCTTT.

The CDR3 DNA reads TGCAGCGTCGACCGGACTAGCGGAGAGACCCAGTACTTC. It translates to CSVDRTSGETQYF. V and J are TRBV29-1 and TRBJ2-5; 10 bases fit TRBD2. The CDR3 is made up of 13 amino acids. Germline values: CDR1 SQVTM, CDR2 ANQGSEA. V lost 6 bases to trimming and J lost 4 bases; unmatched junction nucleotides: 5.

This chain links TRBV19 with TRBJ2-1, with D maybe TRBD2 (6 bases). The length of the CDR3 is 15 residues. V was cut by 7 bases and J by 2 bases, with 15 bases left in between. The germline V gene encodes CDR1 LNHDA and CDR2 SQIVND (reference sequence). For the CDR3, the DNA is TGTGCCAGTACCCCGAGCGGGCTTACCTACAATGAGCAGTTCTTC. Encoded protein: CASTPSGLTYNEQFF.

V gene TRBV7-2 combines with J gene TRBJ2-1, with D possibly TRBD2 on 6 matching bases. Germline lookup yields CDR1 SGHTA and CDR2 FQGNSA. The CDR3 runs to 16 residues. V lost 5 bases, J lost 0 bases, and 14 bases lay in between. CDR3 sequence (DNA): TGTGCCAGCAGCCTCGGGAGCGCCAGCTCCTACAATGAGCAGTTCTTC. Its translation is CASSLGSASSYNEQFF.

J is TRBJ2-3 and V is TRBV7-9, with 7 bases identical to TRBD1. Germline values: CDR1 SEHNR, CDR2 FQNEAQ (reference sequence). Trimming removed 5 bases from V and 8 bases from J; junction bases left unmatched: 7. The CDR3 is 13 residues long. The CDR3 loop reads CASSPNRDSTQYF. The CDR3 DNA reads TGTGCCAGCAGCCCCAATCGGGACAGTACGCAGTATTTT. The variable domain in full, with the rest retrieved from reference TRBV7-9 and TRBJ2-3, is DTGVSQNPRHKITKRGQNVTFRCDPISEHNRLYWYRQTLGQGPEFLTYFQNEAQLEKSRLLSDRFSAERPKGSFSTLEIQRTEQGDSAMYLCASSPNRDSTQYFGPGTRLTVL.